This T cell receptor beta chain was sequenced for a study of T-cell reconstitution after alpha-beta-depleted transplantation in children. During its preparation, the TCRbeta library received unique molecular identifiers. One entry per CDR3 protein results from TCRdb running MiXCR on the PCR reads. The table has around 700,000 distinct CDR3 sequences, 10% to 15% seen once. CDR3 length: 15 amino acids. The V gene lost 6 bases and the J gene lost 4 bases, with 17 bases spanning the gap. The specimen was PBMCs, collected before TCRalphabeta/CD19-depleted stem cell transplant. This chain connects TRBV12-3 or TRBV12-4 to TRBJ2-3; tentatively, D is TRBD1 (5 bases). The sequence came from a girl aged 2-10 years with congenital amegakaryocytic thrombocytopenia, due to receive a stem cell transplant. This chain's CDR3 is CASRATRQFADTQYF. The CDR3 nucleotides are TGTGCCAGCAGGGCCACCCGACAGTTCGCAGATACGCAGTATTTT.